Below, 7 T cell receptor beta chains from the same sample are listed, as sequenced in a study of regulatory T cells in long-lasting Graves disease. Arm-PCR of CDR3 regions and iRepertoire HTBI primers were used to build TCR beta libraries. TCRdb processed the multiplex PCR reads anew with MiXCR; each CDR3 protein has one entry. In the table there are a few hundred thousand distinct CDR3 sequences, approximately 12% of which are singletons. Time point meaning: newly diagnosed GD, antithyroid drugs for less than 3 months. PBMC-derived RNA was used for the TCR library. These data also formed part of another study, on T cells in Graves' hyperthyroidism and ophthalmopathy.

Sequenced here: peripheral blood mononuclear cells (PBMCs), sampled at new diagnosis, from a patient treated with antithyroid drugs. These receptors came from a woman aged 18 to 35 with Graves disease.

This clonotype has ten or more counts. The CDR3 spells CASSLARRQRRMNTEAFF. CDR3 nucleotide sequence: TGTGCCAGCAGTTTAGCTCGGCGACAGAGGCGTATGAACACTGAAGCTTTCTTT. The chain couples TRBV12-3 or TRBV12-4 to TRBJ1-1; tentative D call: TRBD1 (5 bases). With 0 bases removed from V and 0 bases from J, the gap between germline ends came to 17 bases. CDR3 length: 18 residues.

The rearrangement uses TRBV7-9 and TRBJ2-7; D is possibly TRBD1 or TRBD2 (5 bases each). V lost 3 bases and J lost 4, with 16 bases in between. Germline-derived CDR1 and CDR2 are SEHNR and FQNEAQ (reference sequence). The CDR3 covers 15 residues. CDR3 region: CASSFAMGPSYEQYF. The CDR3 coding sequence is TGTGCCAGCAGCTTCGCGATGGGACCCTCATACGAGCAGTACTTC.

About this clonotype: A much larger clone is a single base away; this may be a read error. Here the CDR3 reads CASESTRRGYNEPFF. CDR3 DNA sequence: TGTGCCAGCGAGAGTACCCGAAGGGGTTACAATGAGCCGTTCTTC. The rearrangement links TRBV11-2 to TRBJ2-1; TRBD1 might be the D (5 bases). This CDR3 is built from 15 residues. From germline, CDR1 is SGHAT and CDR2 FQNNGV.

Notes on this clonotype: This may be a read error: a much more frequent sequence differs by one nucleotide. CDR3 bases: TGTGCCACCGGGGAAGGGCAGTGGGAGACCCAGTACTTC. Its translation: CATGEGQWETQYF. The V gene is TRBV28, the J gene TRBJ2-5; tentative D call: TRBD2 (5 bases). The ends were cut back, 10 bases at V and 5 bases at J, with 17 bases in the middle. This CDR3 has 13 residues. CDR1 MDHEN and CDR2 SYDVKM come from the germline V gene. Supplemented by reference TRBV28 and TRBJ2-5, the full variable domain reads DVKVTQSSRYLVKRTGEKVFLECVQDMDHENMFWYRQDPGLGLRLIYFSYDVKMKEKGDIPEGYSVSREKKERFSLILESASTNQTSMYLCATGEGQWETQYFGPGTRLLVL.

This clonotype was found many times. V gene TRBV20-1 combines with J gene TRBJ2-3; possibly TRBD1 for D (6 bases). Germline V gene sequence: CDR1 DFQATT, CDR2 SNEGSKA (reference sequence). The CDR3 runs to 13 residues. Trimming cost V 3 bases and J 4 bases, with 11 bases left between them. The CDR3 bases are TGCAGTGCTAGGGGTGGGGGCGCAGATACGCAGTATTTT. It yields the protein CSARGGGADTQYF.

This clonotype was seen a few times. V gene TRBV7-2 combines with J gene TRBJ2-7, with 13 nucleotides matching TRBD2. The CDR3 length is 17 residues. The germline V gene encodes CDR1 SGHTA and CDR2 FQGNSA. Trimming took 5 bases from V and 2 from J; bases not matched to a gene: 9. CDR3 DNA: TGTGCCAGCAGCCCGGGACTAGCGGGACTTTTCACCTACGAGCAGTACTTC. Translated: CASSPGLAGLFTYEQYF.

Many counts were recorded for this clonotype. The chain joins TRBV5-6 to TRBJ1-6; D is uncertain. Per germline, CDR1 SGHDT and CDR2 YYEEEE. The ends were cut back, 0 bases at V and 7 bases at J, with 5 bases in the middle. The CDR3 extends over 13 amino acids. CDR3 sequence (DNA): TGTGCCAGCAGCTTGGTGGGGAATTCACCCCTCCACTTT. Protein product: CASSLVGNSPLHF.